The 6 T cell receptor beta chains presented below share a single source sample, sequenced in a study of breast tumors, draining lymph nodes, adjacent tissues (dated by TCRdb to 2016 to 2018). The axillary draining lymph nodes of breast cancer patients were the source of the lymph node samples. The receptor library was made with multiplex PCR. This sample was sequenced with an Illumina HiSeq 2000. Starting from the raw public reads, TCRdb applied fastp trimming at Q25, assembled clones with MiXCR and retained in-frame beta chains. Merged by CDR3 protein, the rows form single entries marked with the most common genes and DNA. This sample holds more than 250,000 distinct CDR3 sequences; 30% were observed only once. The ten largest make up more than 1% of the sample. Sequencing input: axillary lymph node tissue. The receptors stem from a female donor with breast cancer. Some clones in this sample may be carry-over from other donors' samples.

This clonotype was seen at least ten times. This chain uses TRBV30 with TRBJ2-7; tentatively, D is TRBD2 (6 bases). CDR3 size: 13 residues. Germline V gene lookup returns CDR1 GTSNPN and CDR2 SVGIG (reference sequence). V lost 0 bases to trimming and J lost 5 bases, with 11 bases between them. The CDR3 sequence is CAWSVGLRNEQYF. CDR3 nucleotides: TGTGCCTGGAGTGTGGGACTTAGGAACGAGCAGTACTTC.

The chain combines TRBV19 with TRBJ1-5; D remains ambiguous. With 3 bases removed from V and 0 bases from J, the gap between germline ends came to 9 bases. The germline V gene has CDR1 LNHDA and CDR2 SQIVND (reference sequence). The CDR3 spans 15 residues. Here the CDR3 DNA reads TGTGCCAGTAGTATGGCCGGGTATAGCAATCAGCCCCAGCATTTT. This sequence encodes CASSMAGYSNQPQHF. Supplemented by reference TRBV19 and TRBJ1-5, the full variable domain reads DGGITQSPKYLFRKEGQNVTLSCEQNLNHDAMYWYRQDPGQGLRLIYYSQIVNDFQKGDIAEGYSVSREKKESFPLTVTSAQKNPTAFYLCASSMAGYSNQPQHFGDGTRLSIL.

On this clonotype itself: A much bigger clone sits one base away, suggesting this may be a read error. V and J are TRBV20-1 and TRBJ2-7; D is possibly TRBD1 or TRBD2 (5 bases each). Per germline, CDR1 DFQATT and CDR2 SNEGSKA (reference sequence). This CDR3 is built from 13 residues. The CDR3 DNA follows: TGCAGTGCTAGAGATGGCCGGGGCTACGCGCAGTACTTC. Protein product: CSARDGRGYAQYF.

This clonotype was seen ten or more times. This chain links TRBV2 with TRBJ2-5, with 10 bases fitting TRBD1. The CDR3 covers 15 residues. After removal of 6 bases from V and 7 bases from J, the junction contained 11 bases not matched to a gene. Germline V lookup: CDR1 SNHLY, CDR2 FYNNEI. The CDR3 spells CASSRDRGKTGTQYF. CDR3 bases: TGTGCCAGCAGCCGGGACAGGGGTAAAACGGGGACCCAGTACTTC.

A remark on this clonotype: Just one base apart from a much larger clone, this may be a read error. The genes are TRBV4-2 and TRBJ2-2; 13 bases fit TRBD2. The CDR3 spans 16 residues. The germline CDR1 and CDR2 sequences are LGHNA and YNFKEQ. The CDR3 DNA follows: TGTGCCAGCAGCACCGGACTAGCGGGAGCTACCGGGGAGCTGCTTTTT. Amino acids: CASSTGLAGATGELLF.

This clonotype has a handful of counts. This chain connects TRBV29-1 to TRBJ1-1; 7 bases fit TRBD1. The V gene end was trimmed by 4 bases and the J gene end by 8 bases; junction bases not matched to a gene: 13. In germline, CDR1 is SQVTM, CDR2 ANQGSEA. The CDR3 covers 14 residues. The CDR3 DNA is TGCAGCGTTGTGGGGGGGACCGGACAGGCAGAAGCTTTCTTT. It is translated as CSVVGGTGQAEAFF.